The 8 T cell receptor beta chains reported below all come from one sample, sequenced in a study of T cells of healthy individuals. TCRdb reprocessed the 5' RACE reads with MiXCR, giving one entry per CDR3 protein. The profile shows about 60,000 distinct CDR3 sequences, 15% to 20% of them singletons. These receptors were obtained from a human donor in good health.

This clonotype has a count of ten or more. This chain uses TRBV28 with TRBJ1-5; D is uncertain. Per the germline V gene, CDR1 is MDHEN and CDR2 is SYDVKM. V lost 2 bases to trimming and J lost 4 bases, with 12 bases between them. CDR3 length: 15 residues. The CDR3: CASSLRGPVNQPQHF. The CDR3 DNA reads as TGTGCCAGCAGTTTACGGGGTCCCGTAAATCAGCCCCAGCATTTT.

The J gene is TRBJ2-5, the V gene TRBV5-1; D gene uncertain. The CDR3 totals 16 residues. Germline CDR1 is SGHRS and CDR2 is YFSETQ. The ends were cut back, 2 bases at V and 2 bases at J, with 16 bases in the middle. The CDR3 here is CASSFSSARLQETQYF. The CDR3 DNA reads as TGCGCCAGCAGCTTTAGTTCGGCCCGGCTGCAAGAGACCCAGTACTTC.

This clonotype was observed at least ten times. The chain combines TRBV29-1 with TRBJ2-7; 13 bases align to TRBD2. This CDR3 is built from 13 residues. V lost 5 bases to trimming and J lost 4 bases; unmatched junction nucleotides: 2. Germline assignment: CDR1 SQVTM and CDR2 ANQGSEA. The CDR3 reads CSVRTSGSYEQYF. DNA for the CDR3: TGCAGCGTTCGGACTAGCGGGAGTTACGAGCAGTACTTC.

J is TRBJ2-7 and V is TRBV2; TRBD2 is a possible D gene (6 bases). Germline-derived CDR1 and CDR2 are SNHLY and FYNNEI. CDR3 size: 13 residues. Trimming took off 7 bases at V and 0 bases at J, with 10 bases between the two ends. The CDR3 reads CASTEGSSYEQYF. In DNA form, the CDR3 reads TGTGCCAGCACGGAGGGGAGCTCCTACGAGCAGTACTTC.

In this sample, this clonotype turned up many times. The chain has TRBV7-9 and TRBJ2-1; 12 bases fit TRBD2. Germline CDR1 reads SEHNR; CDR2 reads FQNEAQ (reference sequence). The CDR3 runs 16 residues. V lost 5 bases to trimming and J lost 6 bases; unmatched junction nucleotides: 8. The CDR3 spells CASSPRTSGVGNEQFF. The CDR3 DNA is TGTGCCAGCAGCCCTAGGACTAGCGGGGTTGGCAATGAGCAGTTCTTC.

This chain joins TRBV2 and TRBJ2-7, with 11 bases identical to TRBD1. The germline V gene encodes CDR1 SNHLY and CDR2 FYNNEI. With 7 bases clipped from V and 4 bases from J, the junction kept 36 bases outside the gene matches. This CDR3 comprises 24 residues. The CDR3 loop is CASMGRSKTVTLWGQGVNMYEQYF. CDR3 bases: TGTGCCAGCATGGGGAGGTCCAAGACTGTAACATTGTGGGGACAGGGGGTAAATATGTACGAGCAGTACTTC.

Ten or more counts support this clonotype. CDR3 in DNA: TGTGCCAGCAGTGAAGATCAGCGGGGGGGCGTCTATGAGCAGTTCTTC. Protein: CASSEDQRGGVYEQFF. The chain is built from TRBV6-1 and TRBJ2-1, with TRBD2 matching 10 bases. Germline lookup yields CDR1 MNHNS and CDR2 SASEGT. The CDR3 consists of 16 residues. Unmatched junction bases numbered 8, after V lost 1 base and J lost 8 bases.

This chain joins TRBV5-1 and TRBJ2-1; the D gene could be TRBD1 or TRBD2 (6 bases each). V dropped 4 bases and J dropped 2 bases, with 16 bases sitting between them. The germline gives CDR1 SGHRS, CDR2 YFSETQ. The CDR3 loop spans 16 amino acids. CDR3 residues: CASSQGFRGAYNEQFF. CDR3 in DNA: TGCGCCAGCAGCCAGGGATTTAGGGGGGCCTACAATGAGCAGTTCTTC.